This T cell receptor (beta chain) was captured in a study of shared clonotypes between healthy human individuals. In regard to this clone: What it binds is unknown.

The V gene end was trimmed by 6 bases and the J gene end by 6 bases; junction bases not matched to a gene: 20. In germline, CDR1 is MGHDK, CDR2 SYGVNS. The CDR3 totals 18 residues. Memory CD4+ cells were the fraction left after CD45RA+ naive selection. Assay execution took place at the deep level. Profiled with immunoSEQ multiplex PCR; TCRdb holds only in-frame clones, not every one. The profile shows 190,000 or so clones, roughly 70% of them singletons. Study outcomes and limitations: Among the subsets, naive ones generally showed larger estimated richness than memory ones. Several donors held about 4.5% of naive CD4 clonotypes in common.

The TCR sequence derives from a man aged 30 to 39 in good health. The chain is built from TRBV25-1 and TRBJ2-1; 7 nucleotides match TRBD1. The sample was memory CD4+ T cells sorted from blood. Subset denoted: CD45RA-negative fraction. The CDR3 here is CASSPKNPDRVKGNEQFF. CDR3 DNA: TGTGCCAGCAGCCCGAAAAACCCCGACAGGGTAAAAGGCAATGAGCAGTTCTTC.